The clone carrying this T cell receptor (beta chain) has a single count. Its antigen remains unidentified. Trimming cost V 5 bases and J 4 bases, with 21 bases left between them. CDR3 length: 17 amino acids. CDR1 is MDHEN and CDR2 is SYDVKM in the germline V gene. Libraries were prepared by immunoSEQ multiplex PCR; TCRdb keeps only in-frame clonotypes and omits some of them. Among 100,000 to 150,000 clones, roughly 94% were seen once, and the ten largest hold roughly 1.2%. Separation from the roughly 670-subject first cohort characterized the roughly 120-subject validation cohort, to which the donors belonged. These data originate in a study of cytomegalovirus exposure and HLA in healthy donors. As for the study in general: It was reported in a later analysis that the 100 to 150 validation repertoires used the same platform as the 650 to 800 first-cohort repertoires. Overall study findings and caveats: It was 164 TCR beta chains that were listed as cytomegalovirus-associated. Researchers reported that three CMV-associated chains were confirmed in vitro as CMV antigen-specific.

The V call is TRBV28, the J call TRBJ1-3, with unresolved D. This clonotype was obtained from a woman aged 18-30 years in good health and CMV-seronegative. The sequencing sample was made of PBMCs. Here the CDR3 reads CASSKMGVRFKGNTIYF. The CDR3 DNA reads TGTGCCAGCAGTAAAATGGGAGTTCGGTTTAAAGGAAACACCATATATTTT.